The 14 T cell receptor beta chains listed next were all sequenced from one sample in a study of immune evolution from preneoplasia to lung adenocarcinoma. Produced via immunoSEQ multiplex PCR; TCRdb's table is partial and in-frame only. This table holds around 9,300 clones, nearly 80% found once. Sequencing was performed on FFPE lung adenocarcinoma in situ tissue. The receptors were gathered from an older person with lung adenocarcinoma.

The chain joins TRBV4-1 to TRBJ1-6; D is possibly TRBD1 (5 bases). V was pared by 0 bases and J by 18 bases, with 21 bases between. The CDR3 has 15 residues. Germline values: CDR1 MGHRA, CDR2 YSYEKL. Here the CDR3 reads CASSQDIFPGGVSHF. Here the CDR3 DNA reads TGCGCCAGCAGCCAAGATATTTTTCCGGGGGGGGTGAGCCACTTT.

The rearrangement uses TRBV12-2 and TRBJ1-1; the table's D call, TRBD1, was not checked against the DNA. TRBV12-2 constitutes a pseudogene. This CDR3 is built from 12 residues. The CDR3 bases are TGTGCAAGTCGATCGGACAGTCTTGAAGCTTTCTTT. Translated, it gives CASRSDSLEAFF.

V is TRBV5-1 and J is TRBJ2-7; 8 bases match TRBD1. The CDR3 is 13 residues long. The V and J ends lost 7 bases and 3 bases, in that order; junction bases with no gene match: 6. CDR1 is SGHRS, CDR2 YFSETQ, per germline. Here the CDR3 DNA reads TGCGCCAGCTCGACAGGGGCAAACTACGAGCAGTACTTC. As protein: CASSTGANYEQYF. The variable domain in full, completed from reference TRBV5-1 and TRBJ2-7, reads KAGVTQTPRYLIKTRGQQVTLSCSPISGHRSVSWYQQTPGQGLQFLFEYFSETQRNKGNFPGRFSGRQFSNSRSEMNVSTLELGDSALYLCASSTGANYEQYFGPGTRLTVT.

This clone was observed a few times. The V call is TRBV1, the J call TRBJ2-7; the table's TRBD1 call for D was not verified on the DNA. TRBV1 is given as a pseudogene. This CDR3 has 16 amino acids. CDR3 residues: CTSSYKQTGPAYEQYF. DNA of the CDR3: TGCACCAGCAGCTACAAGCAGACAGGTCCGGCCTACGAGCAGTACTTC.

V usage is TRBV4-2 and J usage is TRBJ1-4, with D maybe TRBD1 (5 bases). Germline CDR1 reads LGHNA; CDR2 reads YNFKEQ. This CDR3 contains 17 residues. V shed 4 bases and J shed 3 bases, with 18 bases lying between them. The CDR3 sequence is CASSLEGVGRSNEKLFF. CDR3 DNA sequence: TGTGCCAGCAGCCTTGAAGGGGTTGGGAGGTCTAATGAAAAACTGTTTTTT.

The V gene is TRBV7-9, the J gene TRBJ1-4; no firm D call. The CDR3 runs to 13 residues. Trimming pared 0 bases from V and 5 bases from J, leaving 4 bases between. CDR1 is SEHNR and CDR2 is FQNEAQ in the germline V gene (reference sequence). CDR3 nucleotide sequence: TGTGCCAGCAGCTTAGCGGTGAATGAAAAACTGTTTTTT. This sequence encodes CASSLAVNEKLFF.

This clone has just one count. The rearrangement links TRBV5-5 to TRBJ2-7; unclear D gene. The germline V gene encodes CDR1 SGHKS and CDR2 YYEKEE (reference sequence). This CDR3 is 16 amino acids long. V was clipped by 4 bases and J by 1 base, with 18 bases between them. As DNA, the CDR3 is TGTGCCAGCAGCAAAGGAACTGATCCGATTTCCTACGAGCAGTACTTC. Its translation is CASSKGTDPISYEQYF.

The genes are TRBV7-2 and TRBJ2-1, with D tentatively TRBD1 (6 bases). V was shortened by 3 bases and J by 6 bases, with 18 bases between the two germline ends. Germline loops: CDR1 SGHTA, CDR2 FQGNSA. The CDR3 totals 16 residues. The CDR3 region is CASSFNPGTLSNEQFF. The DNA for the CDR3 is TGTGCCAGCAGCTTCAACCCGGGGACACTCAGCAATGAGCAGTTCTTC.

The chain uses TRBV10-1 and TRBJ1-6, with a possible D match to TRBD1 (5 bases). The V gene's germline CDR1 is WNHNN and CDR2 SYGVQD (reference sequence). CDR3 length equals 13 residues. The V end was cut by 4 bases, the J end by 5 bases, with 6 bases between. The CDR3 spells CASSGGDNSPLHF. The CDR3 DNA follows: TGCGCCAGCAGTGGGGGGGATAATTCACCCCTCCACTTT.

The chain recombines TRBV7-2 with TRBJ2-2; tentative D call: TRBD1 (5 bases). V was trimmed by 1 base and J by 3 bases, leaving 15 bases between them. The CDR3 has 17 amino acids. The germline gives CDR1 SGHTA, CDR2 FQGNSA. The CDR3 loop reads CASSLGRVMGHTGELFF. CDR3 DNA: TGTGCCAGCAGCTTAGGGCGAGTCATGGGGCACACCGGGGAGCTGTTTTTT.

This clone was counted a few times. V and J are TRBV18 and TRBJ1-6, with 10 bases matching TRBD1. V trimming: 3 bases; J trimming: 8 bases; junction bases outside the gene matches: 7. CDR1 is KGHSH, CDR2 LQKENI, per germline. The CDR3 totals 16 residues. The CDR3: CASSPPGQGRYSPLHF. The CDR3 DNA follows: TGTGCCAGCTCACCGCCGGGACAGGGGAGGTATTCACCCCTCCACTTT.

The V and J genes are TRBV27 and TRBJ1-3; D call uncertain. There are 15 residues in the CDR3. The ends were cut back, 2 bases at V and 2 bases at J, with 10 bases in the middle. Per the germline V gene, CDR1 is MNHEY and CDR2 is SMNVEV (reference sequence). DNA for the CDR3: TGTGCCAGCAGTTTAAGCCGGGCTACTGGAAACACCATATATTTT. This sequence encodes CASSLSRATGNTIYF.

The gene calls are TRBV28 and TRBJ1-4; D is undetermined. The CDR3 covers 14 residues. Germline V gene data show CDR1 as MDHEN and CDR2 as SYDVKM. The V end was cut by 10 bases, the J end by 8 bases, with 20 bases between. CDR3 amino acids: CATHRSGGDEKLFF. CDR3 nucleotides: TGTGCCACTCACCGATCGGGAGGAGACGAAAAACTGTTTTTT. Supplemented by reference TRBV28 and TRBJ1-4, the full variable domain reads DVKVTQSSRYLVKRTGEKVFLECVQDMDHENMFWYRQDPGLGLRLIYFSYDVKMKEKGDIPEGYSVSREKKERFSLILESASTNQTSMYLCATHRSGGDEKLFFGSGTQLSVL.

The rearrangement links TRBV4-3 to TRBJ1-6, with D perhaps matching TRBD1 (6 bases). V shed 1 base and J shed 8 bases, with 15 bases lying between them. The germline V gene has CDR1 LGHNA and CDR2 YSLEER. The CDR3 loop spans 16 amino acids. The CDR3 reads CASSQGVRGVDSPLHF. CDR3 coding DNA: TGCGCCAGCAGCCAAGGGGTCAGGGGAGTCGATTCACCCCTCCACTTT.